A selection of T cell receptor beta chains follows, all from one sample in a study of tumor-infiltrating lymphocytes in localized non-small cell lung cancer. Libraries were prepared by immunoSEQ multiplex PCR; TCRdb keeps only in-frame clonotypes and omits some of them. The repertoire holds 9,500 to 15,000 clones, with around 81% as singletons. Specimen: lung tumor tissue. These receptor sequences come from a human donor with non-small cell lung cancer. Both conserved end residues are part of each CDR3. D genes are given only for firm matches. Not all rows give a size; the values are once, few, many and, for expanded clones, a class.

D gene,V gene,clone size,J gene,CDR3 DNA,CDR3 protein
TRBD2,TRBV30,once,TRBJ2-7,TGTGCCTGGAGTTTTACCGGGACTAGCGGGTACTACGAGCAGTACTTC,CAWSFTGTSGYYEQYF
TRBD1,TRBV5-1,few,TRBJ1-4,TGCGCCAGCAGCTGGTCCGGGACAGGGTTAAATGAAAAACTGTTTTTT,CASSWSGTGLNEKLFF
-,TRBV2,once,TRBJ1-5,TGTGCCAGCAGTGATCGTCCCGCCGTTTATAGCAATCAGCCCCAGCATTTT,CASSDRPAVYSNQPQHF
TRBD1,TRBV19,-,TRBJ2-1,TGTGCCAGTAGTATCCGGACAGGGGGTAAGGATGAGCAGTTCTTC,CASSIRTGGKDEQFF
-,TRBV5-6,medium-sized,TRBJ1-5,TGTGCCAGCAGCGTGGGTAGCAATCAGCCCCAGCATTTT,CASSVGSNQPQHF
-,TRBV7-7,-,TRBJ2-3,TGTGCCAGCAGCTTAGTCAGGGGCGCAGATACGCAGTATTTT,CASSLVRGADTQYF
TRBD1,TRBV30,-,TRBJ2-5,TGTGCCTGGAGGTGGACAGGGGAGGCCGAGACCCAGTACTTC,CAWRWTGEAETQYF
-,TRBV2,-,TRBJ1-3,TGTGCCAGCAGCGATAGGGGAAGCTCTGGAAACACCATATATTTT,CASSDRGSSGNTIYF
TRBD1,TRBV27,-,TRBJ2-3,TGTGCCAGCAGTTCGACAGGGGGCGCATATACGCAGTATTTT,CASSSTGGAYTQYF
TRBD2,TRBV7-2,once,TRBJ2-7,TGTGCCAGCAGCTTAACCGCTGGGACTAGCGGGACTTTTTGGGAGCAGTACTTC,CASSLTAGTSGTFWEQYF
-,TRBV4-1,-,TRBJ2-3,TGCGCCAGCAGCCAAGATCCGAGGGGGACAGATACGCAGTATTTT,CASSQDPRGTDTQYF
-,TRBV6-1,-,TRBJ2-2,TGTGCCAGCGAGGGATTTCAGGGCACCGGGGAGCTGTTTTTT,CASEGFQGTGELFF
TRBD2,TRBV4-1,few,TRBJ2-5,TGCGCCAGCAGCCACCCTGGACTAGCGGGGGGCCCCGACCAAGAGACCCAGTACTTC,CASSHPGLAGGPDQETQYF
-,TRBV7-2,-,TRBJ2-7,TGTGCCAGCAGCTTACCCCCCGACGGACCACACTACGAGCAGTACTTC,CASSLPPDGPHYEQYF
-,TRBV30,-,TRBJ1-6,TGTGCCCGGGCGGTCGGACACCAAATACTCCACTTT,CARAVGHQILHF
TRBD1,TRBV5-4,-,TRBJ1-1,TGTGCCAGCACCGTGGGTGGGGGGACAGCGGGGAACACTGAAGCTTTCTTT,CASTVGGGTAGNTEAFF
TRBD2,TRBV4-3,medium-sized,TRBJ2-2,TGCGCCAGCAGCCCAAACATCGGACTAGCGGGGGCCGCGAACACCGGGGAGCTGTTTTTT,CASSPNIGLAGAANTGELFF
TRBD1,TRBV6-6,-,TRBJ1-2,TGTGCCAGCAGTTCGCCGGACAGGGGTGAGGGAGGCTACACCTTC,CASSSPDRGEGGYTF
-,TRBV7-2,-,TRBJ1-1,TGTGCCAGCAGCTTAGGTCTCACTGAAGCTTTCTTT,CASSLGLTEAFF
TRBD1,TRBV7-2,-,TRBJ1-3,TGTGCCAGCAGCCCCCCGAACAGGGGTGGAAACACCATATATTTT,CASSPPNRGGNTIYF
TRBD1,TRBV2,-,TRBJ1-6,TGTGCCAGCTACGGACAGGGCAGCCCAGGCTCCTATAATTCACCCCTCCACTTT,CASYGQGSPGSYNSPLHF
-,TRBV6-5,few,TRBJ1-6,TGTGCCAGCAGTTCATTCCGATCACCCCTCCACTTT,CASSSFRSPLHF
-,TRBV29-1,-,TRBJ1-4,TGCAGCGTTCTCAGGGTGGCTAATGAAAAACTGTTTTTT,CSVLRVANEKLFF
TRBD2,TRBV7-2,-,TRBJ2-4,TGTGCCAGCAGCTTAGGGCTAGCGGGGGTAAACATTCAGTACTTC,CASSLGLAGVNIQYF
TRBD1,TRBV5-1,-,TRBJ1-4,TGCGCCAGCAGCGGGTCAGGGGGGGATGAAAAACTGTTTTTT,CASSGSGGDEKLFF
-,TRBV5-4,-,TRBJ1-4,TGTGCCAGCAGCCTGGACAGAACTAATGAAAAACTGTTTTTT,CASSLDRTNEKLFF
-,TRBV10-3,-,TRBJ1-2,TGTGCCATCAGTGAAGGGCTCAACGTGCACTATGGCTACACCTTC,CAISEGLNVHYGYTF
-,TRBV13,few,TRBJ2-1,TGTGCCAGCAGCTTATGGTGGGAGATGGAGAATGAGCAGTTCTTC,CASSLWWEMENEQFF
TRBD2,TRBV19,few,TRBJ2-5,TGTGCCAGTAGTCCGACTAGCGGGAGTTTTGAGACCCAGTACTTC,CASSPTSGSFETQYF
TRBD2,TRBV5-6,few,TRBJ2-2,TGTGCCAGCAGCCGGCGGGGGGGTTGGCTGAGCACCGGGGAGCTGTTTTTT,CASSRRGGWLSTGELFF
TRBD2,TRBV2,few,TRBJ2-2,TGTGCCAGCACTACCCGGGGAGGGATTAGGGGGGAGCTGTTTTTT,CASTTRGGIRGELFF